The TCR beta chain described here comes from a study of blood T cells in healthy people across ages. With 3 bases removed from V and 2 bases from J, the gap between germline ends came to 11 bases. The CDR3 consists of 14 residues. Germline V lookup: CDR1 DFQATT, CDR2 SNEGSKA (reference sequence). It was with a sample-barcoded 5' primer and a J-beta primer mix that a second PCR of roughly 7 to 12 cycles was run. Each cDNA molecule received a tag from a template-switch adaptor that had 12 random nucleotides. TCRdb ran MiXCR on the 5' RACE reads and lists one entry per CDR3 protein. The table records over a million distinct CDR3 sequences, 40% to 55% of them present only once.

The gene calls are TRBV20-1 and TRBJ2-4; D uncertain. Sequenced sample: blood. This TCR was recovered from a woman in her sixties or seventies in good health. CDR3 DNA sequence: TGCAGTGCTAGTCTGGGTTCCCCCAAAAACATTCAGTACTTC. This sequence encodes CSASLGSPKNIQYF.